A single sample is the source of the 25 T cell receptor beta chains below, sequenced in a study of response to subunit inactivated influenza vaccine (dated by TCRdb to the late 2010s). To prepare the library, RT-PCR was applied. Sequencer: Illumina HiSeq 2500. TCRdb applied fastp at Q25 and MiXCR to the public reads, then kept only in-frame beta chains. When rows share a CDR3 protein, they turn into one entry using the most common DNA and genes. This sample gives about 540,000 distinct CDR3 sequences in total; approximately 22% of them show up just once. Of the sample, 2.5% to 3.5% is held by the ten largest clones. The same sample was also used in a study of T cells expressing NK-cell markers. The second study, in turn, reports: The TCR beta cDNA libraries were made using 5'RACE template switching, a step that added both a universal primer site and unique molecular identifiers.

The source was CD4+ T cells sorted from PBMCs, collected approximately 12 days after vaccination. The receptors here all came from a man aged 50 or older who received an inactivated influenza vaccine. Donor details come from another sample of the same person, matched by shared clones.

The rearrangement links TRBV7-6 to TRBJ2-1, with 16 bases identical to TRBD2. This CDR3 has 17 residues. The junction had 9 bases not matched to a gene; V was cut back by 6 bases and J by 7 bases. Germline loops: CDR1 SGHVS, CDR2 FNYEAQ. CDR3 coding DNA: TGTGCCAGCAGTATCGGGACTAGCGGGAGGGCCTCGAATGAGCAGTTCTTC. This encodes CASSIGTSGRASNEQFF.

This clonotype came up a few times. The chain combines TRBV5-1 with TRBJ1-2; tentatively, D is TRBD1 (6 bases). Trimming took off 5 bases at V and 5 bases at J, with 10 bases between the two ends. The CDR3 has 12 amino acids. The germline CDR1 and CDR2 sequences are SGHRS and YFSETQ. CDR3 coding DNA: TGCGCCAGCAGTGTGGACAGATATGGCTACACCTTC. Translating gives CASSVDRYGYTF.

The rearrangement joins TRBV20-1 to TRBJ2-2; D possibly corresponds to TRBD2 (7 bases). V shed 3 bases and J shed 5 bases, with 16 bases lying between them. CDR1 DFQATT and CDR2 SNEGSKA come from the germline V gene (reference sequence). The CDR3 spans 15 residues. The DNA for the CDR3 is TGCAGTGCTAGTCTTGGGGGGGGCGGAACCGGGGAGCTGTTTTTT. This encodes CSASLGGGGTGELFF.

V and J are TRBV21-1 and TRBJ2-1; TRBD2, the D gene given by the table, was not confirmed from the DNA. TRBV21-1 is a documented pseudogene. CDR3 size: 13 residues. The CDR3 spells CATLVGRRNEQFF. CDR3 bases: TGTGCCACCCTAGTGGGCCGTAGAAATGAGCAGTTCTTC.

This chain links TRBV3-1 with TRBJ1-5; D is undetermined. The V gene's germline CDR1 is LGHDT and CDR2 YNNKEL (reference sequence). V was cut by 0 bases and J by 6 bases, with 9 bases left in between. The CDR3 consists of 14 residues. CDR3 sequence: CASSQDAGGQPQHF. CDR3 coding DNA: TGTGCCAGCAGCCAAGACGCGGGCGGTCAGCCCCAGCATTTT.

This clonotype was counted between two and nine times. This chain links TRBV9 with TRBJ2-3; TRBD2 matches at 10 bases. The CDR3 loop spans 16 amino acids. J gave up 6 bases and V 4 bases, and 11 bases lay outside the gene matches. Germline V gives CDR1 SGDLS, CDR2 YYNGEE. CDR3 sequence reads: CASSLGLAGAGDTQYF. The DNA of the CDR3 is TGTGCCAGCAGCCTTGGGCTAGCGGGGGCTGGGGATACGCAGTATTTT.

The sample holds a few counts of this clonotype. This chain connects TRBV2 to TRBJ1-6; 7 bases are shared with TRBD1. V lost 6 bases, J lost 5 bases, and 7 bases stayed unmatched. In germline, CDR1 is SNHLY, CDR2 FYNNEI. The CDR3 has 15 amino acids. The CDR3 nucleotides read TGTGCCAGCAGGCCCGGGACAGCCGATAATTCACCCCTCCACTTT. Encoded protein: CASRPGTADNSPLHF.

The chain joins TRBV20-1 to TRBJ2-3, with 12 bases lining up with TRBD2. The CDR3 covers 16 residues. The J segment lost 2 bases and the V segment lost 1 base, leaving 4 bases of the junction unmatched. Germline V gives CDR1 DFQATT, CDR2 SNEGSKA (reference sequence). The DNA of the CDR3 is TGCAGTGCTAGAGCCCCTAGCGGGAGGGACACAGATACGCAGTATTTT. It translates to CSARAPSGRDTDTQYF.

The chain is built from TRBV29-1 and TRBJ2-3; D gene uncertain. V lost 6 bases to trimming and J lost 0 bases, with 13 bases between them. Germline loops: CDR1 SQVTM, CDR2 ANQGSEA. This CDR3 comprises 14 residues. The CDR3 loop reads CSVGPGFSTDTQYF. The CDR3 DNA is TGCAGCGTAGGACCGGGCTTCAGCACAGATACGCAGTATTTT.

This clonotype was recorded only once. The genes are TRBV5-6 and TRBJ2-7; D uncertain. Germline loops: CDR1 SGHDT, CDR2 YYEEEE. V lost 2 bases to trimming and J lost 5 bases, with 14 bases between them. This CDR3 comprises 14 residues. CDR3 region: CASSFDVGIDEQYF. The CDR3 nucleotides read TGTGCCAGCAGCTTTGATGTTGGGATAGACGAGCAGTACTTC.

This clonotype was observed a handful of times. The V gene is TRBV20-1, the J gene TRBJ2-3; D is unresolved. This CDR3 has 13 amino acids. From germline, CDR1 is DFQATT and CDR2 SNEGSKA (reference sequence). The V gene lost 0 bases and the J gene lost 3 bases, with 7 bases spanning the gap. Written as DNA, the CDR3 is TGCAGTGCTAGAGATCGAACGACAGATACGCAGTATTTT. As protein: CSARDRTTDTQYF.

V is TRBV30 and J is TRBJ1-2, with a weak D call TRBD1 (5 bases). This CDR3 is 12 amino acids long. V gave up 3 bases and J gave up 8 bases, with 13 bases separating them. CDR1 and CDR2 (germline): GTSNPN, SVGIG (reference sequence). The chain's CDR3 is CAWRMGVVGYTF. CDR3 coding DNA: TGTGCCTGGAGGATGGGGGTGGTGGGCTACACCTTC.

The V call is TRBV6-2 or TRBV6-3, the J call TRBJ2-1; D is perhaps TRBD2 (9 bases). Trimming removed 0 bases from V and 3 bases from J, with 24 bases in between. Per germline, CDR1 MNHEY and CDR2 SVGEGT. The CDR3 spans 20 residues. CDR3 sequence (DNA): TGTGCCAGCAGTTACTCTAGGACAGGGTTATGGACTAGCGACTACAATGAGCAGTTCTTC. Translation gives CASSYSRTGLWTSDYNEQFF.

This clonotype has a handful of counts. V is TRBV11-2 and J is TRBJ1-1; D unclear. The CDR3 has 14 residues. V gave up 0 bases and J gave up 7 bases, with 12 bases separating them. Per germline, CDR1 SGHAT and CDR2 FQNNGV. CDR3 bases: TGTGCCAGCAGCTTAGAAGGGCTCAGCCTTGAAGCTTTCTTT. This translates into CASSLEGLSLEAFF.

This clonotype was detected only a few times. DNA for the CDR3: TGTGCCAGCAGGATGGACGGTGTATATCAGCCCCAGCATTTT. It yields the protein CASRMDGVYQPQHF. The chain joins TRBV2 to TRBJ1-5; D call uncertain. Trimming left V 6 bases short and J 5 bases short, with 14 bases between. Germline V gene sequence: CDR1 SNHLY, CDR2 FYNNEI. This CDR3 comprises 14 residues.

The chain joins TRBV10-3 to TRBJ2-1, with 8 bases lining up with TRBD1. This CDR3 contains 16 residues. CDR1 ENHRY and CDR2 SYGVKD come from the germline V gene. The V gene end was trimmed by 4 bases and the J gene end by 1 base; junction bases not matched to a gene: 6. This CDR3 is CAISAGGRGSYNEQFF. The CDR3 DNA reads TGTGCCATCAGTGCAGGGGGCCGGGGATCCTACAATGAGCAGTTCTTC.

The gene calls are TRBV20-1 and TRBJ2-1; 7 bases line up with TRBD2. CDR3 size: 14 residues. Germline lookup yields CDR1 DFQATT and CDR2 SNEGSKA (reference sequence). The V segment lost 1 base and the J segment 8 bases; nucleotides outside the gene matches: 8. DNA of the CDR3: TGCAGTGCTAGAGGCCTAGTGGGGGGGGATGAGCAGTTCTTC. Translated, it gives CSARGLVGGDEQFF.

The rearrangement links TRBV10-3 to TRBJ2-1; 11 nucleotides match TRBD2. This CDR3 spans 15 amino acids. After removal of 6 bases from V and 5 bases from J, the junction contained 6 bases not matched to a gene. Germline V gene sequence: CDR1 ENHRY, CDR2 SYGVKD. The CDR3 DNA reads as TGTGCCATCAGCACCCTAGCGGGGGGAAACAATGAGCAGTTCTTC. It codes for CAISTLAGGNNEQFF.

This clonotype appeared a few times. The chain joins TRBV4-2 to TRBJ1-5; a weak D match, TRBD1 (6 bases). V was shortened by 0 bases and J by 5 bases, with 14 bases between the two germline ends. The CDR3 runs 16 residues. Germline CDR1 reads LGHNA; CDR2 reads YNFKEQ. This CDR3 reads CASSQEGGHPDQPQHF. As DNA, the CDR3 is TGTGCCAGCAGCCAAGAGGGGGGACACCCGGATCAGCCCCAGCATTTT.

This clonotype was observed a handful of times. The gene calls are TRBV5-1 and TRBJ2-2, with D maybe TRBD1 (7 bases). The germline CDR1 and CDR2 sequences are SGHRS and YFSETQ. V lost 0 bases to trimming and J lost 4 bases, with 10 bases between them. CDR3 length equals 15 residues. The CDR3 sequence is CASSLAQGGTGELFF. The CDR3, as DNA: TGCGCCAGCAGCTTGGCTCAGGGGGGCACCGGGGAGCTGTTTTTT.

A note on this clonotype: Compared with germline, one end of the junction differs, possibly owing to a read error. The gene calls are TRBV12-3 or TRBV12-4 and TRBJ2-1; D possibly matches TRBD1 or TRBD2 (5 bases each). The CDR3 consists of 14 residues. CDR3 nucleotides: TGTGCCAGCAGTTTTCGAGGGGTGGTTGATGAGCGGTTCTTC. Residues: CASSFRGVVDERFF.

This clonotype turned up a few times. This rearrangement joins TRBV6-2 or TRBV6-3 to TRBJ2-1; 10 nucleotides align to TRBD2. This CDR3 contains 17 residues. In germline, CDR1 is MNHEY, CDR2 SVGEGT. Losses at the gene ends were 1 base for V and 7 bases for J; bases not matched to a gene: 10. The CDR3 loop is CASSYLAGGPVKNEQFF. Written as DNA, the CDR3 is TGTGCCAGCAGTTACTTAGCGGGGGGCCCAGTCAAAAATGAGCAGTTCTTC.

The chain combines TRBV7-2 with TRBJ2-1, with D unclear. In germline, CDR1 is SGHTA, CDR2 FQGNSA. Deletions cut 3 bases from V and 4 bases from J, with 7 bases between. The CDR3 loop spans 13 amino acids. In DNA form, the CDR3 reads TGTGCCAGCAGCTTTGTCGGGTACAATGAGCAGTTCTTC. Encoded protein: CASSFVGYNEQFF.

This chain connects TRBV6-2 or TRBV6-3 to TRBJ2-1, with 9 bases aligning to TRBD1. The V segment lost 6 bases and the J segment 5 bases; nucleotides outside the gene matches: 8. CDR3 size: 15 residues. Germline V CDR1 and CDR2: MNHEY, SVGEGT. As DNA, the CDR3 is TGTGCCAGCAGACTACAGGGGGCGCGTAACAATGAGCAGTTCTTC. It is translated as CASRLQGARNNEQFF.

This clonotype was observed at least ten times. The genes are TRBV6-5 and TRBJ2-1; TRBD1 matches at 8 bases. J was trimmed by 6 bases and V by 2 bases; bases with no gene match: 6. CDR1 is MNHEY, CDR2 SVGAGI, per germline. The CDR3 runs to 15 residues. The CDR3: CASSYIRGRPNEQFF. In DNA form, the CDR3 reads TGTGCCAGCAGTTACATCAGGGGGCGTCCCAATGAGCAGTTCTTC.